A selection of T cell receptor beta chains follows, all from one sample in a study of a mutant IDH1 vaccine in newly diagnosed glioma. Generated by immunoSEQ multiplex PCR, the TCRdb table keeps only in-frame clones and is missing some. The table records 55,000 or so clones, about 91% of them present only once. These receptors are not linked to any known antigen. The sample here was PBMCs, taken from a glioma patient whose treatment included an IDH1 peptide vaccine. The receptors shown here come from a man aged 45 to 65 with glioma. The CDR3 runs from the conserved cysteine through the conserved F or W. The order of the fields is V gene, J gene, clone size, D gene, CDR3 protein, CDR3 DNA. A D gene is named only where the DNA matches it firmly. Clone sizes are given selectively: once, few, many, or a class where the clone is expanded.

v_gene: TRBV19
j_gene: TRBJ1-2
abundance: .
d_gene: TRBD1
CDR3aa: CASSTPGQGHGYTF
CDR3nt: TGTGCCAGTAGTACACCGGGACAGGGGCACGGCTACACCTTC

v_gene: TRBV11-2
j_gene: TRBJ1-5
abundance: once
d_gene: .
CDR3aa: CASSSGFVNQPQHF
CDR3nt: TGTGCCAGCAGCTCTGGTTTTGTCAATCAGCCCCAGCATTTT

v_gene: TRBV28
j_gene: TRBJ1-4
abundance: .
d_gene: .
CDR3aa: CATLLGTTNEKLFF
CDR3nt: TGTGCCACTTTATTAGGGACAACTAATGAAAAACTGTTTTTT

v_gene: TRBV5-1
j_gene: TRBJ2-7
abundance: .
d_gene: .
CDR3aa: CASSFVDRSYEQYF
CDR3nt: TGCGCCAGCAGCTTTGTAGATCGCTCCTACGAGCAGTACTTC

v_gene: TRBV9
j_gene: TRBJ2-3
abundance: .
d_gene: TRBD2
CDR3aa: CASSSLAGWGTDTQYF
CDR3nt: TGTGCCAGCAGCTCACTAGCGGGGTGGGGCACAGATACGCAGTATTTT

v_gene: TRBV6-5
j_gene: TRBJ1-1
abundance: .
d_gene: .
CDR3aa: CASRPRNTKNTEAFF
CDR3nt: TGTGCCAGCAGGCCCCGCAATACGAAGAACACTGAAGCTTTCTTT

v_gene: TRBV19
j_gene: TRBJ1-3
abundance: .
d_gene: .
CDR3aa: CASRGTFSGNTIYF
CDR3nt: TGTGCCAGTAGAGGGACATTCTCTGGAAACACCATATATTTT

v_gene: TRBV6-1
j_gene: TRBJ2-7
abundance: .
d_gene: TRBD2
CDR3aa: CASSEWREVSYEQYF
CDR3nt: TGTGCCAGCAGTGAATGGCGGGAGGTCTCCTACGAGCAGTACTTC

v_gene: TRBV9
j_gene: TRBJ2-5
abundance: .
d_gene: .
CDR3aa: CASSVDATAKQTQYF
CDR3nt: TGTGCCAGCAGCGTAGACGCAACGGCGAAGCAGACCCAGTACTTC

v_gene: TRBV27
j_gene: TRBJ2-2
abundance: .
d_gene: .
CDR3aa: CASSLTGEGPGELFF
CDR3nt: TGTGCCAGCAGTTTAACAGGGGAGGGTCCGGGGGAGCTGTTTTTT

v_gene: TRBV7-9
j_gene: TRBJ1-5
abundance: once
d_gene: .
CDR3aa: CASSLAQGNQPQHF
CDR3nt: TGTGCCAGCAGCTTAGCGCAAGGAAATCAGCCCCAGCATTTT

v_gene: TRBV7-2
j_gene: TRBJ2-6
abundance: .
d_gene: .
CDR3aa: CASSPRPRTGANVLTF
CDR3nt: TGTGCCAGCAGCCCTAGGCCCAGAACTGGGGCCAACGTCCTGACTTTC

v_gene: TRBV7-3
j_gene: TRBJ2-2
abundance: .
d_gene: .
CDR3aa: CASSQYKVTDTGELFF
CDR3nt: TGTGCCAGCAGCCAATACAAAGTGACAGACACCGGGGAGCTGTTTTTT

v_gene: TRBV12-5
j_gene: TRBJ2-7
abundance: .
d_gene: TRBD1
CDR3aa: CASGLDRGYYEQYF
CDR3nt: TGTGCTAGTGGCCTGGACAGGGGGTACTACGAGCAGTACTTC

v_gene: TRBV5-5
j_gene: TRBJ2-3
abundance: .
d_gene: TRBD1
CDR3aa: CASSRRTGGWTDTQYF
CDR3nt: TGTGCCAGCAGCCGCCGGACAGGGGGATGGACAGATACGCAGTATTTT

v_gene: TRBV13
j_gene: TRBJ2-7
abundance: .
d_gene: .
CDR3aa: CASFLLGGSEGYEQYF
CDR3nt: TGTGCCAGCTTTCTCCTTGGGGGGTCGGAGGGCTACGAGCAGTACTTC

v_gene: TRBV5-1
j_gene: TRBJ2-6
abundance: once
d_gene: TRBD1
CDR3aa: CASTVSHRGRRANVLTF
CDR3nt: TGCGCCAGCACCGTTTCCCACAGGGGTAGGCGGGCCAACGTCCTGACTTTC

v_gene: TRBV2
j_gene: TRBJ1-2
abundance: once
d_gene: .
CDR3aa: CASRGDRSSYGYTF
CDR3nt: TGTGCCAGCAGAGGCGACAGGTCGAGCTATGGCTACACCTTC

v_gene: TRBV2
j_gene: TRBJ2-3
abundance: .
d_gene: TRBD1
CDR3aa: CAPHDRGVPDTQYF
CDR3nt: TGTGCCCCCCATGACAGGGGAGTACCAGATACGCAGTATTTT

v_gene: TRBV2
j_gene: TRBJ2-7
abundance: once
d_gene: .
CDR3aa: CASSEGQGASYEQYF
CDR3nt: TGTGCCAGCAGTGAAGGTCAGGGAGCTTCCTACGAGCAGTACTTC

v_gene: TRBV6-1
j_gene: TRBJ1-2
abundance: .
d_gene: .
CDR3aa: CASSEAEQVHYGYTF
CDR3nt: TGTGCCAGCAGTGAAGCGGAACAGGTCCACTATGGCTACACCTTC

v_gene: TRBV5-1
j_gene: TRBJ2-4
abundance: few
d_gene: .
CDR3aa: CASSPSKGNIQYF
CDR3nt: TGCGCCAGCAGCCCTTCAAAGGGGAACATTCAGTACTTC

v_gene: TRBV9
j_gene: TRBJ2-5
abundance: .
d_gene: TRBD2
CDR3aa: CASSVLAGAYETQYF
CDR3nt: TGTGCCAGCAGCGTATTAGCGGGAGCGTATGAGACCCAGTACTTC

v_gene: TRBV7-2
j_gene: TRBJ1-4
abundance: .
d_gene: TRBD1
CDR3aa: CASSLSQGGGEKLFF
CDR3nt: TGTGCCAGCAGCTTATCCCAGGGGGGCGGTGAAAAACTGTTTTTT

v_gene: TRBV6-6
j_gene: TRBJ2-1
abundance: once
d_gene: TRBD2
CDR3aa: CASSYGRTSGNEQFF
CDR3nt: TGTGCCAGCAGTTACGGGAGGACTAGCGGCAATGAGCAGTTCTTC

v_gene: TRBV4-3
j_gene: TRBJ2-7
abundance: few
d_gene: .
CDR3aa: CASSQLYGQSYEQYF
CDR3nt: TGCGCCAGCAGCCAACTTTACGGACAGAGCTACGAGCAGTACTTC

v_gene: TRBV19
j_gene: TRBJ1-2
abundance: .
d_gene: .
CDR3aa: CASRIRNNYGYTF
CDR3nt: TGTGCCAGTAGGATCCGCAATAACTATGGCTACACCTTC

v_gene: TRBV27
j_gene: TRBJ1-5
abundance: .
d_gene: .
CDR3aa: CASRTYSNQPQHF
CDR3nt: TGTGCCAGCAGGACTTATAGCAATCAGCCCCAGCATTTT

v_gene: TRBV27
j_gene: TRBJ2-7
abundance: .
d_gene: .
CDR3aa: CASSFKGAVDYEQYF
CDR3nt: TGTGCCAGCAGTTTCAAAGGGGCCGTAGACTACGAGCAGTACTTC

v_gene: TRBV5-6
j_gene: TRBJ1-4
abundance: .
d_gene: .
CDR3aa: CASSLEVHDNEKLFF
CDR3nt: TGTGCCAGCAGCTTGGAGGTACACGATAATGAAAAACTGTTTTTT

v_gene: TRBV13
j_gene: TRBJ1-6
abundance: .
d_gene: .
CDR3aa: CASSFGQVRSSPLHF
CDR3nt: TGTGCCAGCAGCTTCGGGCAGGTTCGGTCTTCACCCCTCCACTTT

v_gene: TRBV5-1
j_gene: TRBJ1-5
abundance: .
d_gene: .
CDR3aa: CASSITGTPNQPQHF
CDR3nt: TGCGCCAGCAGTATAACTGGGACCCCCAATCAGCCCCAGCATTTT

v_gene: TRBV7-9
j_gene: TRBJ2-1
abundance: .
d_gene: TRBD2
CDR3aa: CASSPKLREGNEQFF
CDR3nt: TGTGCCAGCAGCCCAAAGTTGAGGGAGGGCAATGAGCAGTTCTTC

v_gene: TRBV7-9
j_gene: TRBJ2-3
abundance: .
d_gene: TRBD1
CDR3aa: CASSSTGGAGDTQYF
CDR3nt: TGTGCCAGCAGTTCGACAGGGGGCGCGGGAGATACGCAGTATTTT

v_gene: TRBV2
j_gene: TRBJ2-5
abundance: .
d_gene: .
CDR3aa: CASKVGSGETQYF
CDR3nt: TGTGCCAGCAAAGTAGGGAGTGGAGAGACCCAGTACTTC

v_gene: TRBV11-1
j_gene: TRBJ2-2
abundance: .
d_gene: .
CDR3aa: CASSLDQLNTGELFF
CDR3nt: TGTGCCAGCAGCTTGGATCAGTTGAACACCGGGGAGCTGTTTTTT

v_gene: TRBV30
j_gene: TRBJ2-4
abundance: .
d_gene: .
CDR3aa: CAWSFSMAKNIQYF
CDR3nt: TGTGCCTGGAGTTTCAGTATGGCCAAAAACATTCAGTACTTC

v_gene: TRBV5-1
j_gene: TRBJ2-7
abundance: .
d_gene: .
CDR3aa: CASSFAQSSYEQYF
CDR3nt: TGCGCCAGCAGCTTTGCACAGAGCTCCTACGAGCAGTACTTC

v_gene: TRBV2
j_gene: TRBJ1-2
abundance: .
d_gene: .
CDR3aa: CASSDRGYGYTF
CDR3nt: TGTGCCAGCAGTGACAGGGGCTATGGCTACACCTTC

v_gene: TRBV6-5
j_gene: TRBJ1-2
abundance: .
d_gene: .
CDR3aa: CASIDPGGVYGYTF
CDR3nt: TGTGCCAGCATCGACCCCGGAGGGGTCTATGGCTACACCTTC

v_gene: TRBV7-2
j_gene: TRBJ1-1
abundance: .
d_gene: TRBD1
CDR3aa: CASSNRGMNTEAFF
CDR3nt: TGTGCCAGCAGCAACAGGGGTATGAACACTGAAGCTTTCTTT

v_gene: TRBV5-4
j_gene: TRBJ2-7
abundance: once
d_gene: TRBD2
CDR3aa: CASSLGASGGVSYEQYF
CDR3nt: TGTGCCAGCAGCTTGGGGGCTAGCGGGGGGGTATCCTACGAGCAGTACTTC

v_gene: TRBV5-1
j_gene: TRBJ1-1
abundance: .
d_gene: .
CDR3aa: CASSRVGGTEAFF
CDR3nt: TGCGCCAGCAGCAGGGTTGGGGGGACTGAAGCTTTCTTT

v_gene: TRBV7-2
j_gene: TRBJ2-3
abundance: .
d_gene: .
CDR3aa: CASSPTRGDTQYF
CDR3nt: TGTGCCAGCAGCCCCACTAGAGGAGATACGCAGTATTTT

v_gene: TRBV7-2
j_gene: TRBJ2-1
abundance: .
d_gene: TRBD1
CDR3aa: CASSLTGGSYNEQFF
CDR3nt: TGTGCCAGCAGCTTAACAGGGGGGTCCTACAATGAGCAGTTCTTC

v_gene: TRBV13
j_gene: TRBJ2-1
abundance: .
d_gene: .
CDR3aa: CASSFHRTGDRFF
CDR3nt: TGTGCCAGCAGCTTTCATCGGACGGGAGATCGGTTCTTC

v_gene: TRBV6-9
j_gene: TRBJ2-5
abundance: .
d_gene: TRBD2
CDR3aa: CASSYPGLAAGETQYF
CDR3nt: TGTGCCAGCAGTTACCCCGGACTAGCTGCGGGGGAGACCCAGTACTTC

v_gene: TRBV27
j_gene: TRBJ1-5
abundance: once
d_gene: .
CDR3aa: CASRGTGITQPQHF
CDR3nt: TGTGCCAGCAGGGGTACAGGGATCACTCAGCCCCAGCATTTT

v_gene: TRBV2
j_gene: TRBJ1-6
abundance: .
d_gene: .
CDR3aa: CASSPEENSPLHF
CDR3nt: TGTGCCAGCTCTCCCGAGGAGAATTCACCCCTCCACTTT